The 18 T cell receptor beta chains in this list originate from one sample, sequenced in a study of persistence of HIV-infected CD4 T cells. These receptors are not linked to any known antigen. The immunoSEQ assay was version 4, run in survey mode. Clones were read by immunoSEQ multiplex PCR, and TCRdb kept only the in-frame ones, dropping some. This table holds some 50,000 clones, 75% to 90% found once. Anti-CD3/anti-CD28 beads served as a nonspecific positive control stimulus. Responding CD4+ T cells were sorted by upregulation of both CD40 ligand and CD69. Sequenced here: CD4+ T cells sorted from PBMCs after 18-hour stimulation, sampled from a patient who received antiretroviral therapy. Source of these receptors: an adult woman with HIV who was CMV-seropositive.

The V gene is TRBV18, the J gene TRBJ2-1; no clear D. With 5 bases removed from V and 7 bases from J, the gap between germline ends came to 12 bases. Germline V lookup: CDR1 KGHSH, CDR2 LQKENI. CDR3 size: 13 residues. The CDR3 loop is CASSSDNGNEQFF. The DNA of the CDR3 is TGTGCCAGCTCATCCGACAACGGAAATGAGCAGTTCTTC.

The J gene is TRBJ2-6, the V gene TRBV9, with D possibly matching TRBD1 (5 bases). Germline V gives CDR1 SGDLS, CDR2 YYNGEE. Between the trimmed V and J ends, which lost 4 bases and 0 bases, there was a span of 20 bases. The CDR3 totals 19 residues. The CDR3 here is CASSSRLAGWSSGANVLTF. The CDR3 coding sequence is TGTGCCAGCAGCTCGCGGTTGGCAGGGTGGAGCTCTGGGGCCAACGTCCTGACTTTC.

J is TRBJ2-5 and V is TRBV28; 10 positions match TRBD1. The CDR3 runs 13 residues. Germline CDR1 and CDR2: MDHEN and SYDVKM. CDR3 amino acids: CALGTGVRETQYF. CDR3 nucleotide sequence: TGTGCTCTCGGGACAGGGGTCCGAGAGACCCAGTACTTC.

This chain uses TRBV9 with TRBJ2-3; 8 nucleotides match TRBD2. V shed 4 bases, J shed 2 bases, and the junction held 15 bases outside the gene matches. This CDR3 has 18 residues. Germline CDR1 SGDLS, CDR2 YYNGEE. CDR3 nucleotides: TGTGCCAGCAGCCCCCTCCCTGGACGGGGGGGCCCCACAGATACGCAGTATTTT. This encodes CASSPLPGRGGPTDTQYF.

The chain carries TRBV7-2 and TRBJ1-1; D ambiguous. The germline V and J ends were trimmed by 4 bases and 5 bases, with 11 bases remaining between them. Germline V gene lookup returns CDR1 SGHTA and CDR2 FQGNSA. The CDR3 has 13 residues. CDR3 residues: CASSSLLATEAFF. In DNA form, the CDR3 reads TGTGCCAGCAGCTCTCTTCTCGCGACTGAAGCTTTCTTT.

This chain connects TRBV7-2 to TRBJ1-3, with 9 bases identical to TRBD1. V lost 1 base to trimming and J lost 4 bases; unmatched junction nucleotides: 5. Germline V gene data show CDR1 as SGHTA and CDR2 as FQGNSA. This CDR3 contains 16 residues. In DNA, the CDR3 is TGTGCCAGCAGCTTAGTGGGGACAGGGACGGGAAACACCATATATTTT. Amino acids: CASSLVGTGTGNTIYF.

The rearrangement links TRBV27 to TRBJ2-2; 8 bases are a match to TRBD2. The CDR3 is 18 residues long. V lost 2 bases and J lost 0; bases outside the gene matches: 8. Germline V gene lookup returns CDR1 MNHEY and CDR2 SMNVEV (reference sequence). In DNA, the CDR3 is TGTGCCAGCAGTTTACGGCGACTAGCGCGAACGAACACCGGGGAGCTGTTTTTT. It codes for CASSLRRLARTNTGELFF.

The chain has TRBV10-3 and TRBJ1-4; 7 bases map to TRBD1. The CDR3 runs to 16 residues. Per the germline V gene, CDR1 is ENHRY and CDR2 is SYGVKD. The trim removed 4 bases at V and 12 bases at J, leaving 17 bases unmatched. In DNA, the CDR3 is TGTGCCATCAGTGGAGGTGGGGACAGAACTAATTTCGAACTGTTTTTT. This codes for CAISGGGDRTNFELFF.

The chain uses TRBV5-1 and TRBJ2-6; D is undetermined. The CDR3 has 15 amino acids. Trimming took 0 bases from V and 0 from J, leaving 4 bases between them. Germline-derived CDR1 and CDR2 are SGHRS and YFSETQ. CDR3 DNA sequence: TGCGCCAGCAGCTTGGGTGGCTCTGGGGCCAACGTCCTGACTTTC. It encodes CASSLGGSGANVLTF. The whole variable domain, filled in from reference TRBV5-1 and TRBJ2-6, reads KAGVTQTPRYLIKTRGQQVTLSCSPISGHRSVSWYQQTPGQGLQFLFEYFSETQRNKGNFPGRFSGRQFSNSRSEMNVSTLELGDSALYLCASSLGGSGANVLTFGAGSRLTVL.

The chain recombines TRBV29-1 with TRBJ1-3; a weak D match, TRBD1 (5 bases). The CDR3 is 13 amino acids. The germline gives CDR1 SQVTM, CDR2 ANQGSEA. Between the trimmed V and J ends, which lost 7 bases and 3 bases, there was a span of 13 bases. The chain's CDR3 is CSASRGLGNTIYF. The CDR3, as DNA: TGCAGCGCCTCTAGGGGCCTTGGAAACACCATATATTTT.

The chain employs TRBV25-1 and TRBJ1-5; no clear D. The CDR3 contains 14 residues. V was clipped by 1 base and J by 5 bases, with 9 bases between them. The germline gives CDR1 MGHDK, CDR2 SYGVNS. CDR3 nucleotide sequence: TGTGCCAGCAGTGAATTCCCAGAACATCAGCCCCAGCATTTT. As protein: CASSEFPEHQPQHF.

This clone was observed once. V and J are TRBV28 and TRBJ2-1, with unresolved D. V was trimmed by 6 bases and J by 8 bases, leaving 20 bases between them. CDR1 is MDHEN, CDR2 SYDVKM, per germline. This CDR3 region has 15 residues. The CDR3 DNA sequence: TGTGCCAGCAGCACCCCGCTGGTGGCTTGGCATGAGCAGTTCTTC. Translating gives CASSTPLVAWHEQFF.

The chain joins TRBV3-1 (or the pseudogene TRBV3-2) to TRBJ2-3, with TRBD2 matching 8 bases. Per the germline V gene, CDR1 is LGHDT and CDR2 is YNNKEL (reference sequence). V lost 1 base, J lost 1 base, and 4 bases stayed unmatched. The CDR3 has 16 amino acids. CDR3 nucleotide sequence: TGTGCCAGCAGCCAAGTTAGCGGGGCCCGCACAGATACGCAGTATTTT. It specifies CASSQVSGARTDTQYF.

The V gene is TRBV6-2 or TRBV6-3, the J gene TRBJ1-5; D ambiguous. The CDR3 length is 15 residues. Germline lookup yields CDR1 MNHEY and CDR2 SVGEGT. With 5 bases removed from V and 2 bases from J, the gap between germline ends came to 13 bases. This CDR3 reads CASSGRRDGNQPQHF. As DNA, the CDR3 is TGTGCCAGCAGTGGTCGGCGTGATGGCAATCAGCCCCAGCATTTT.

This clone was counted between two and nine times. The genes are TRBV28 and TRBJ1-6, with D tentatively TRBD1 (6 bases). The CDR3 loop spans 14 amino acids. Germline V gene sequence: CDR1 MDHEN, CDR2 SYDVKM. V was pared by 4 bases and J by 10 bases, with 14 bases between. Written as DNA, the CDR3 is TGTGCCAGCAGTTCTGCAGGGGAGGGGTCACCCCTCCACTTT. Translation: CASSSAGEGSPLHF.

The CDR3 DNA is TGTGCCAGCAGCCCCCGGACTGGCGGGGAAAAACTGTTTTTT. Its translation is CASSPRTGGEKLFF. The chain joins TRBV3-1 (or the pseudogene TRBV3-2) to TRBJ1-4; D gene uncertain. This CDR3 has 14 residues. CDR1 LGHDT and CDR2 YNNKEL come from the germline V gene (reference sequence). Trimming took 4 bases from V and 8 from J, leaving 14 bases between them.

This chain joins TRBV12-3 or TRBV12-4 and TRBJ2-3; no definite D call. V was trimmed by 3 bases and J by 0 bases, leaving 4 bases between them. This CDR3 spans 13 amino acids. CDR3 sequence: CASSFRSTDTQYF. The CDR3 DNA reads TGTGCCAGCAGTTTCAGAAGCACAGATACGCAGTATTTT.

The V gene is TRBV24-1, the J gene TRBJ2-7, with 13 bases aligning to TRBD2. Trimming at V came to 4 bases and at J to 5 bases, leaving 4 bases not matched to a gene. This CDR3 is built from 15 residues. Germline values: CDR1 KGHDR, CDR2 SFDVKD. As DNA, the CDR3 is TGTGCCACCAGTGACGTCGGACTAGCGGGAGACGAGCAGTACTTC. It encodes CATSDVGLAGDEQYF.